The T cell receptor (beta chain) under discussion was sequenced for a study of T-cell reconstitution after alpha-beta-depleted transplantation in children. On this clonotype: A much larger clone lies a single base off, so this may be a read error.

Molecular barcoding with unique molecular identifiers was used for the TCRbeta library. TCRdb itself ran the PCR reads through MiXCR, one entry per CDR3 protein. The sample consists of 150,000 to 250,000 distinct CDR3 sequences, 13% to 15% of them appearing once. V gave up 7 bases and J gave up 5 bases, with 14 bases separating them. The CDR3 loop spans 14 amino acids. The chain has TRBV12-3 or TRBV12-4 and TRBJ1-4, with a possible D match to TRBD1 (6 bases). Sequenced material: PBMCs from the stem cell graft donor, taken from the stem cell graft. The receptor comes from a human donor who donated a stem cell graft to a child with acute lymphoblastic leukemia. The CDR3 spells CASTWGRTNEKLFF. The CDR3 DNA is TGTGCCAGCACCTGGGGGCGGACCAATGAAAAACTGTTTTTT.